One and the same sample provided the 2 T cell receptor beta chains below, sequenced in a study of blood T cell repertoires in COVID-19 (dated by TCRdb to the early 2020s). The method was the immunoSEQ multiplex PCR assay. TCRdb carries this immuneACCESS record with in-frame sequences only. Its versions omit some clonotypes, under half of them owing to an unresolved V gene in the studies checked, with the rest unexplained. The sample yields almost 350,000 clones; roughly 87% were counted once. Under 5% of the sample is in the top ten clones. Sequenced material: peripheral blood. These receptors originate from a woman in her sixties or seventies with COVID-19, enrolled during active disease.

The V gene is TRBV5-6, the J gene TRBJ2-2; maybe TRBD2 (6 bases). V was shortened by 4 bases and J by 3 bases, with 13 bases between the two germline ends. Germline V gene data show CDR1 as SGHDT and CDR2 as YYEEEE. The CDR3 has 15 amino acids. CDR3: CASSRGLGDTGELFF. CDR3 nucleotides: TGTGCCAGCAGCCGGGGACTCGGGGACACCGGGGAGCTGTTTTTT.

The V call is TRBV27, the J call TRBJ2-7, with 8 positions matching TRBD2. The CDR3 spans 14 residues. The V and J ends lost 5 bases and 0 bases, in that order; junction bases with no gene match: 3. CDR1 and CDR2 (germline): MNHEY, SMNVEV (reference sequence). This chain's CDR3 is CASSRTSYSYEQYF. CDR3 DNA: TGTGCCAGCAGTAGGACTAGCTACTCCTACGAGCAGTACTTC.